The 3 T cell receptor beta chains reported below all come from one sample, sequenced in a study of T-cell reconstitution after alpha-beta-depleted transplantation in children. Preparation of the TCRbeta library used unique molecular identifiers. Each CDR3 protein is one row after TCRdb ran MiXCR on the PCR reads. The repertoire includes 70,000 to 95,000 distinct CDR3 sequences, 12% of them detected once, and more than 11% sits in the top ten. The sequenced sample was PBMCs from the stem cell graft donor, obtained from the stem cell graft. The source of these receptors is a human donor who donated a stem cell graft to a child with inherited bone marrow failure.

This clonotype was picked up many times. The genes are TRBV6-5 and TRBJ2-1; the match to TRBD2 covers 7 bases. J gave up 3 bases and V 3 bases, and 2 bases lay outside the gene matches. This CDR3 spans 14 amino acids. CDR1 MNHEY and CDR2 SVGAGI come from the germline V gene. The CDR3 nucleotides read TGTGCCAGCAGTTATGGGGGGGGCTACAATGAGCAGTTCTTC. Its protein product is CASSYGGGYNEQFF.

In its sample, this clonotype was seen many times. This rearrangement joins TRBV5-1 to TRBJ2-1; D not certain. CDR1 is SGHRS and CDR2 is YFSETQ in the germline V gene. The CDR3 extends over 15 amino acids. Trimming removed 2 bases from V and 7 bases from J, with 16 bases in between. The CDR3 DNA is TGCGCCAGCAGCTTAGAGACACCTAAGGAGAATGAGCAGTTCTTC. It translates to CASSLETPKENEQFF.

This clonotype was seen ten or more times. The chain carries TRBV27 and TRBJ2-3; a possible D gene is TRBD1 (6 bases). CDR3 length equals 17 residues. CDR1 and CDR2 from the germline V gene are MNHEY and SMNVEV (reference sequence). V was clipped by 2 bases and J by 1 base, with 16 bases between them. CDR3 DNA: TGTGCCAGCAGTTTAATCGGCAGGGGCAAAGGCACAGATACGCAGTATTTT. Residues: CASSLIGRGKGTDTQYF.